This TCR beta chain is from a study of read filtering for tumor transcriptome and immune sequencing. At the level of the study: TCR-mapped reads were about 3.5 to 10.27 million with IR-seq versus roughly 75 to 1,400 with RNA-seq. Study outcomes and limitations: Sorted CD138-negative bone marrow cells were not purified T cells. Dropping single-read clonotypes raised IR-seq and RNA-seq shared-clonotype correlation.

The library was built from about 400 ng RNA with molecular barcoded adaptors for alpha/delta and beta/gamma chains. TCRdb used MiXCR to reprocess the reads, holding one entry per CDR3 protein. In the table there are roughly 93,000 distinct CDR3 sequences, roughly 21% of which are singletons. Points on this clonotype: What it binds is not known.

The junction had 3 bases not matched to a gene; V was cut back by 5 bases and J by 2 bases. The CDR3 is 14 amino acids. Germline-derived CDR1 and CDR2 are LGHDT and YNNKEL (reference sequence). The chain uses TRBV3-1 and TRBJ2-5; 9 bases are a match to TRBD1. Material for sequencing was a population of CD138-negative cells sorted from bone marrow. This clonotype was sampled from a donor aged 40 or over with multiple myeloma. The CDR3 region is CASSAGQGQETQYF. The CDR3 coding sequence is TGTGCCAGCAGCGCGGGACAGGGTCAAGAGACCCAGTACTTC.